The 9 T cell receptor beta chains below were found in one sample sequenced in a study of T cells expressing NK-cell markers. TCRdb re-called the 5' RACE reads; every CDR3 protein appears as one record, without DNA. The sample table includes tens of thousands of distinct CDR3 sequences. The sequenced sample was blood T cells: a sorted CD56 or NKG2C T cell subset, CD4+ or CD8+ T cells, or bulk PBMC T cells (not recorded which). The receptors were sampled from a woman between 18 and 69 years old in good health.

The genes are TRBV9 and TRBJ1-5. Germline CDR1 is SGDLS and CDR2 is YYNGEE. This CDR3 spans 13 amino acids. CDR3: CASSEDLNQPQHF.

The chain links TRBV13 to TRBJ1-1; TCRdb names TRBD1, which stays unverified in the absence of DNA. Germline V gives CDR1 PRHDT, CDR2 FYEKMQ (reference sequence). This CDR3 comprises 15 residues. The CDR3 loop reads CASSFRQGMNTEAFF. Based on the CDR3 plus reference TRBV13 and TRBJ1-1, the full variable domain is AAGVIQSPRHLIKEKRETATLKCYPIPRHDTVYWYQQGPGQDPQFLISFYEKMQSDKGSIPDRFSAQQFSDYHSELNMSSLELGDSALYFCASSFRQGMNTEAFFGQGTRLTVV.

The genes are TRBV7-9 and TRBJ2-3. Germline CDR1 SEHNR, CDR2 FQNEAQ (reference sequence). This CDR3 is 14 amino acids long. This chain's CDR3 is CASSIILNEDTQYF.

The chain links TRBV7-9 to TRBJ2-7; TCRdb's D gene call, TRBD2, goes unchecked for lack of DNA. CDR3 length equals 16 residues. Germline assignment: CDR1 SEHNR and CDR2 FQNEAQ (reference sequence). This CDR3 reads CASSLESAEALYEQYF. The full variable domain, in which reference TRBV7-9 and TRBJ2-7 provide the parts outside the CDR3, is DTGVSQNPRHKITKRGQNVTFRCDPISEHNRLYWYRQTLGQGPEFLTYFQNEAQLEKSRLLSDRFSAERPKGSFSTLEIQRTEQGDSAMYLCASSLESAEALYEQYFGPGTRLTVT.

This CDR3 reads CASSRPGQADGYTF. The V call is TRBV7-9, the J call TRBJ1-2; no DNA is available, so the TRBD1 call from TCRdb remains unchecked. This CDR3 is 14 amino acids long. CDR1 is SEHNR and CDR2 is FQNEAQ in the germline V gene (reference sequence).

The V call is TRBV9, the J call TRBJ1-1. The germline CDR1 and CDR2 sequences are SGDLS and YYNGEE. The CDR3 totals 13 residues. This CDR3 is CASSVVPDTEAFF.

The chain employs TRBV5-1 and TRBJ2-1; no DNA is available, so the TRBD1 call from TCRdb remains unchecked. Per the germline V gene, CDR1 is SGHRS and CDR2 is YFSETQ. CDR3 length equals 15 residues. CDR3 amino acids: CASSLAGGYNNEQFF.

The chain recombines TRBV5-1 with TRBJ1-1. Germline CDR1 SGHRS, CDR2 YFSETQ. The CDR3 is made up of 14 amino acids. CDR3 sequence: CASSLVIENTEAFF.

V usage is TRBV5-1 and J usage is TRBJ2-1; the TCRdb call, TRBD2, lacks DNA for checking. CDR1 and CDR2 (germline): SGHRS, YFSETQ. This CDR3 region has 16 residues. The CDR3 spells CASLSPLAGGYNEQFF.